What follows are 30 T cell receptor beta chains derived from one specimen sequenced in a study of blood T cell repertoires in COVID-19. Generated by immunoSEQ multiplex PCR, the TCRdb table keeps only in-frame clones and is missing some. Among about 180,000 clones listed, roughly 79% were seen once. The specimen was peripheral blood. Every receptor here comes from a woman aged 65 to 85 with acute or convalescent COVID-19.

V gene TRBV7-9 combines with J gene TRBJ2-3, with TRBD1 matching over 8 bases. The CDR3 has 16 amino acids. V lost 1 base to trimming and J lost 4 bases; unmatched junction nucleotides: 7. Germline loops: CDR1 SEHNR, CDR2 FQNEAQ (reference sequence). This CDR3 is CASSLGQGAFADTQYF. DNA of the CDR3: TGTGCCAGCAGCTTAGGTCAGGGGGCTTTCGCAGATACGCAGTATTTT.

This clone appeared once. The chain has TRBV29-1 and TRBJ1-2, with D possibly being TRBD1 (5 bases). Trimming left V 3 bases short and J 8 bases short, with 10 bases between. CDR1 is SQVTM, CDR2 ANQGSEA, per germline. The CDR3 contains 11 residues. Here the CDR3 reads CSVEEGHGYTF. As DNA, the CDR3 is TGCAGCGTTGAGGAGGGGCACGGCTACACCTTC.

This clone turned up a few times. The chain combines TRBV2 with TRBJ2-5; tentative D call: TRBD1 (6 bases). CDR1 and CDR2 from the germline V gene are SNHLY and FYNNEI. Deletions cut 8 bases from V and 5 bases from J, with 12 bases between. The CDR3 contains 12 residues. The CDR3 region has the DNA TGTGCCAGCGTACAGGGCGGTGAGACCCAGTACTTC. It translates to CASVQGGETQYF.

This clone was detected only once. This rearrangement joins TRBV15 to TRBJ2-1; TRBD2 matches 9 bases. The germline V gene has CDR1 LNHNV and CDR2 YYDKDF (reference sequence). V lost 0 bases and J lost 9; bases outside the gene matches: 9. The CDR3 covers 16 residues. The CDR3 loop reads CATSRDQAGGLIEQFF. CDR3 nucleotides: TGTGCCACCAGCAGAGATCAGGCGGGAGGGCTTATTGAGCAGTTCTTC.

The CDR3 DNA follows: TGCGCCAGCAGTTTCCTCGGGGACACTGAAGCTTTCTTT. Its protein product is CASSFLGDTEAFF. The chain carries TRBV5-1 and TRBJ1-1, with D unresolved. The germline V and J ends were trimmed by 5 bases and 3 bases, with 11 bases remaining between them. The CDR3 covers 13 residues. Germline loops: CDR1 SGHRS, CDR2 YFSETQ.

A few counts support this clone. The chain combines TRBV2 with TRBJ1-5, with 10 bases matching TRBD1. The CDR3 loop spans 16 amino acids. V shed 6 bases and J 3 bases; nucleotides not matched to a gene: 8. From germline, CDR1 is SNHLY and CDR2 FYNNEI. The CDR3 loop is CASRPGTGASNQPQHF. The CDR3 DNA reads as TGTGCCAGCAGGCCCGGGACAGGGGCCTCCAATCAGCCCCAGCATTTT.

The J gene is TRBJ2-3, the V gene TRBV5-1, with 7 bases aligning to TRBD2. The V and J ends lost 6 bases and 7 bases, in that order; junction bases with no gene match: 14. Germline V gene sequence: CDR1 SGHRS, CDR2 YFSETQ. The CDR3 runs 15 residues. The DNA of the CDR3 is TGCGCCAGCAAAGTCGGGACTACCAACCCAAATACGCAGTATTTT. It yields the protein CASKVGTTNPNTQYF.

The genes are TRBV2 and TRBJ2-3, with 7 bases aligning to TRBD2. This CDR3 has 15 residues. V lost 7 bases to trimming and J lost 2 bases; unmatched junction nucleotides: 9. The germline CDR1 and CDR2 sequences are SNHLY and FYNNEI. Here the CDR3 DNA reads TGTGCCAGCACGCTAGCGGAGGATCACACAGATACGCAGTATTTT. Protein sequence: CASTLAEDHTDTQYF.

In DNA, the CDR3 is TGCGCCAGCAGCTCGCTCCCCAGGGGGATGAACACTGAAGCTTTCTTT. This codes for CASSSLPRGMNTEAFF. This chain connects TRBV5-1 to TRBJ1-1, with TRBD1 identical over 7 bases. J lost 0 bases, V lost 3 bases, and 8 bases had no gene match. There are 16 residues in the CDR3. Germline values: CDR1 SGHRS, CDR2 YFSETQ. The variable domain in full, completed from reference TRBV5-1 and TRBJ1-1, reads KAGVTQTPRYLIKTRGQQVTLSCSPISGHRSVSWYQQTPGQGLQFLFEYFSETQRNKGNFPGRFSGRQFSNSRSEMNVSTLELGDSALYLCASSSLPRGMNTEAFFGQGTRLTVV.

This clone was seen only a few times. This chain connects TRBV20-1 to TRBJ1-2; D gene uncertain. V was shortened by 1 base and J by 7 bases, with 4 bases between the two germline ends. In germline, CDR1 is DFQATT, CDR2 SNEGSKA (reference sequence). The CDR3 runs to 10 residues. Here the CDR3 DNA reads TGCAGTGCTAGAGCCGGTGGCTACACCTTC. Its translation: CSARAGGYTF.

The V and J genes are TRBV29-1 and TRBJ2-3; possibly TRBD2 for D (7 bases). V was trimmed by 7 bases and J by 4 bases, leaving 24 bases between them. Looked up from germline, CDR1 is SQVTM and CDR2 is ANQGSEA. The CDR3 is made up of 16 amino acids. The CDR3 DNA follows: TGCAGCGGGTCCGTAACAGGGACTATGGCCCCAGATACGCAGTATTTT. Translating gives CSGSVTGTMAPDTQYF.

In this sample, this clone turned up a few times. The rearrangement uses TRBV19 and TRBJ2-3, with 13 bases matching TRBD2. The CDR3 runs to 19 residues. CDR1 LNHDA and CDR2 SQIVND come from the germline V gene (reference sequence). V was pared by 3 bases and J by 1 base, with 10 bases of the junction left unmatched. CDR3 DNA: TGTGCCAGTAGTATGAGAGGACTAGCGGGGGAGGTAGGCACAGATACGCAGTATTTT. Amino acid sequence: CASSMRGLAGEVGTDTQYF.

This chain links TRBV9 with TRBJ2-2; 7 nucleotides match TRBD1. The junction had 4 bases not matched to a gene; V was cut back by 3 bases and J by 5 bases. The germline V gene has CDR1 SGDLS and CDR2 YYNGEE. CDR3 length equals 14 residues. The CDR3 region has the DNA TGTGCCAGCAGCGGACGACAGGGAACCGGGGAGCTGTTTTTT. This gives the protein CASSGRQGTGELFF.

V is TRBV18 and J is TRBJ1-1; D is unresolved. CDR1 is KGHSH and CDR2 is LQKENI in the germline V gene. The CDR3 covers 15 residues. V was shortened by 1 base and J by 4 bases, with 13 bases between the two germline ends. CDR3 coding DNA: TGTGCCAGCTCACCACTGTCCCCGGGGAGCACTGAAGCTTTCTTT. It encodes CASSPLSPGSTEAFF.

This chain links TRBV7-9 with TRBJ2-1, with a tentative D call TRBD2 (5 bases). Trimming took 0 bases from V and 8 from J, leaving 8 bases between them. The CDR3 runs to 13 residues. Germline loops: CDR1 SEHNR, CDR2 FQNEAQ (reference sequence). In nucleotides, the CDR3 is TGTGCCAGCAGCTTAGCGGGAGTGGATGAGCAGTTCTTC. Encoded protein: CASSLAGVDEQFF. Drawing the rest from reference TRBV7-9 and TRBJ2-1, the complete variable domain is DTGVSQNPRHKITKRGQNVTFRCDPISEHNRLYWYRQTLGQGPEFLTYFQNEAQLEKSRLLSDRFSAERPKGSFSTLEIQRTEQGDSAMYLCASSLAGVDEQFFGPGTRLTVL.

DNA of the CDR3: TGTGCCAGTAGGACTACTAGCGGGGTTGTCAGCTCCTACAATGAGCAGTTCTTC. Its translation: CASRTTSGVVSSYNEQFF. The rearrangement uses TRBV19 and TRBJ2-1, with 10 bases identical to TRBD2. After removal of 6 bases from V and 0 bases from J, the junction contained 11 bases not matched to a gene. The V gene's germline CDR1 is LNHDA and CDR2 SQIVND (reference sequence). The CDR3 runs to 18 residues.

The chain has TRBV30 and TRBJ2-6, with D possibly TRBD2 on 7 matching bases. The CDR3 sequence is 15 residues long. Per germline, CDR1 GTSNPN and CDR2 SVGIG (reference sequence). V lost 2 bases, J lost 3 bases, and 11 bases lay in between. The DNA for the CDR3 is TGTGCCTGGAGTACGGGGGGCGGTGGGGCCAACGTCCTGACTTTC. This gives the protein CAWSTGGGGANVLTF.

The CDR3 DNA is TGTGCCTGGAGGGGGGCGAACACTGAAGCTTTCTTT. Translating it yields CAWRGANTEAFF. This sequence joins TRBV30 and TRBJ1-1; weak D call: TRBD1 (6 bases). Trimming left V 3 bases short and J 1 base short, with 6 bases between. Germline CDR1 GTSNPN, CDR2 SVGIG (reference sequence). CDR3 size: 12 residues. The complete variable domain, with remaining parts taken from reference TRBV30 and TRBJ1-1, reads SQTIHQWPATLVQPVGSPLSLECTVEGTSNPNLYWYRQAAGRGLQLLFYSVGIGQISSEVPQNLSASRPQDRQFILSSKKLLLSDSGFYLCAWRGANTEAFFGQGTRLTVV.

In this sample, this clone turned up many times. The chain employs TRBV29-1 and TRBJ2-7; tentative D call: TRBD2 (5 bases). The germline V gene encodes CDR1 SQVTM and CDR2 ANQGSEA. This CDR3 is 12 amino acids long. Trimming shortened V by 4 bases and J by 6 bases, and 13 bases separated the two germline ends. DNA for the CDR3: TGCAGCGTTGTCGAGGGCTCCGGCGAGCAGTACTTC. Translated: CSVVEGSGEQYF.

The chain recombines TRBV9 with TRBJ1-2, with D hard to call. Germline assignment: CDR1 SGDLS and CDR2 YYNGEE. This CDR3 contains 17 residues. V was cut by 4 bases and J by 0 bases, with 19 bases left in between. Here the CDR3 reads CASSTLLGGRANYGYTF. CDR3 nucleotides: TGTGCCAGCAGCACCCTCCTGGGAGGGAGAGCTAACTATGGCTACACCTTC.

The gene calls are TRBV2 and TRBJ2-1; 7 bases are shared with TRBD2. Trimming at V came to 7 bases and at J to 2 bases, leaving 5 bases not matched to a gene. This CDR3 has 14 residues. Germline loops: CDR1 SNHLY, CDR2 FYNNEI. The CDR3 DNA reads TGTGCCAGCAAAGGCGCGGGAGCCTACAATGAGCAGTTCTTC. This translates into CASKGAGAYNEQFF.

This chain connects TRBV30 to TRBJ1-4; 10 bases match TRBD1. From germline, CDR1 is GTSNPN and CDR2 SVGIG (reference sequence). V was clipped by 4 bases and J by 3 bases; unmatched bases: 14. This CDR3 comprises 18 residues. The CDR3, as DNA: TGTGCCTGGATCGGGACTGACAGGGGGCGGATAGCTAATGAAAAACTGTTTTTT. As protein: CAWIGTDRGRIANEKLFF.

The chain couples TRBV3-1 (or the pseudogene TRBV3-2) to TRBJ1-2; possible D gene TRBD1, 5 bases. Trimming took off 0 bases at V and 4 bases at J, with 12 bases between the two ends. The CDR3 runs to 15 residues. The V gene's germline CDR1 is LGHDT and CDR2 YNNKEL (reference sequence). Here the CDR3 DNA reads TGTGCCAGCAGCCAAGATCAGGGTCTCGGCTATGGCTACACCTTC. Its protein product is CASSQDQGLGYGYTF.

This chain uses TRBV6-5 with TRBJ2-7; no clear D gene. Between the trimmed V and J ends, which lost 2 bases and 4 bases, there was a span of 3 bases. The CDR3 extends over 11 amino acids. Germline lookup yields CDR1 MNHEY and CDR2 SVGAGI. This chain's CDR3 is CASSYHYEQYF. The CDR3 region has the DNA TGTGCCAGCAGTTACCATTACGAGCAGTACTTC.

This rearrangement joins TRBV5-1 to TRBJ2-7, with D tentatively TRBD2 (6 bases). V lost 5 bases, J lost 4 bases, and 13 bases lay in between. The germline CDR1 and CDR2 sequences are SGHRS and YFSETQ. This CDR3 has 13 residues. This CDR3 reads CASSKGTRYEQYF. CDR3 DNA: TGCGCCAGCAGTAAAGGGACTCGGTACGAGCAGTACTTC.

V usage is TRBV28 and J usage is TRBJ1-5; possible D gene TRBD1, 6 bases. CDR1 and CDR2 (germline): MDHEN, SYDVKM. The CDR3 consists of 16 residues. V was pared by 8 bases and J by 3 bases, with 20 bases between. The CDR3 loop is CASHRGIDRPNQPQHF. The CDR3 nucleotides read TGTGCCAGCCACCGTGGGATTGACAGGCCCAATCAGCCCCAGCATTTT.

V is TRBV4-1 and J is TRBJ2-3; 11 nucleotides align to TRBD2. This CDR3 has 17 amino acids. V gave up 0 bases and J gave up 0 bases; unmatched junction bases: 2. CDR1 MGHRA and CDR2 YSYEKL come from the germline V gene. CDR3 bases: TGCGCCAGCAGCCAAGATCTAGCGGGAGGAAGCACAGATACGCAGTATTTT. This codes for CASSQDLAGGSTDTQYF.

This clone was found once. The chain carries TRBV18 and TRBJ2-2, with 11 bases that match TRBD2. In germline, CDR1 is KGHSH, CDR2 LQKENI. The CDR3 runs to 15 residues. Trimming took 8 bases from V and 4 from J; bases not matched to a gene: 6. The DNA of the CDR3 is TGTGCCAGCCAACTAGCGGGAGTCAGCACCGGGGAGCTGTTTTTT. It yields the protein CASQLAGVSTGELFF.

J is TRBJ1-2 and V is TRBV19; D gene unclear. CDR1 and CDR2 from the germline V gene are LNHDA and SQIVND (reference sequence). The V end was cut by 7 bases, the J end by 0 bases, with 15 bases between. This CDR3 spans 15 amino acids. The CDR3 here is CASTPSGDTNYGYTF. The CDR3 nucleotides are TGTGCCAGTACCCCAAGCGGGGATACTAACTATGGCTACACCTTC.

The gene calls are TRBV9 and TRBJ2-1; 9 nucleotides line up with TRBD2. V dropped 3 bases and J dropped 4; count of bases not matched to a gene: 8. From germline, CDR1 is SGDLS and CDR2 YYNGEE. This CDR3 comprises 16 residues. The CDR3 DNA reads TGTGCCAGCAGCGCTTATAGCGGGGGCCCTTACAATGAGCAGTTCTTC. The encoded protein is CASSAYSGGPYNEQFF.